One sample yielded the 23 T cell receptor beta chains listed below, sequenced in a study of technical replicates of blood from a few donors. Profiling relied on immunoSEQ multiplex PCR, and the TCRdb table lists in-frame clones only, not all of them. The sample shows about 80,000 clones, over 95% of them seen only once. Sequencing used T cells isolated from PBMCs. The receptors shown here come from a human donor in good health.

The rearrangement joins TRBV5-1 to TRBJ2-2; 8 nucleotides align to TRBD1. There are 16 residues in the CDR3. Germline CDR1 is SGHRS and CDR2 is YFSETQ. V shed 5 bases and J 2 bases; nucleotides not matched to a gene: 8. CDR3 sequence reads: CASRFSTGANTGELFF. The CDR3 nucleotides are TGCGCCAGCAGGTTTTCGACAGGGGCCAACACCGGGGAGCTGTTTTTT.

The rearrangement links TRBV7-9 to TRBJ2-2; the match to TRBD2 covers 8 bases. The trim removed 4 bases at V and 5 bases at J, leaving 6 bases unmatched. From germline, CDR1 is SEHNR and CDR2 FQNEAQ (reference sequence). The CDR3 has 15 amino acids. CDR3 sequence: CASSSRSGGTGELFF. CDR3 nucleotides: TGTGCCAGCAGCTCTCGGTCGGGGGGGACCGGGGAGCTGTTTTTT.

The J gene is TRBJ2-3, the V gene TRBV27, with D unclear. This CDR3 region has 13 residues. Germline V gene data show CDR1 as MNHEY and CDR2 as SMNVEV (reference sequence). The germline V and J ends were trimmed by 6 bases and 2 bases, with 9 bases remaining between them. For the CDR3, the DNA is TGTGCCAGCAGCCGTTCACTCACAGATACGCAGTATTTT. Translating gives CASSRSLTDTQYF.

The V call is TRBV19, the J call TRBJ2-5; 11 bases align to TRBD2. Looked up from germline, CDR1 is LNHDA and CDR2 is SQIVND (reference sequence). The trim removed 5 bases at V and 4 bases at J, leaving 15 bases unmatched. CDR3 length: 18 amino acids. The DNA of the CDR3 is TGTGCCAGTAGTTCGGAGGGACTAGCGGAGACGCTTGGAGAGACCCAGTACTTC. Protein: CASSSEGLAETLGETQYF.

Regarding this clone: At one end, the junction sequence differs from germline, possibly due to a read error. The CDR3 nucleotides read TGTGCCAGCAGCGTAGGGGAGTGGGATACACAGTATTTT. It is translated as CASSVGEWDTQYF. This chain links TRBV9 with TRBJ2-3, with D perhaps matching TRBD2 (5 bases). CDR3 length: 13 amino acids. Germline CDR1 and CDR2: SGDLS and YYNGEE.

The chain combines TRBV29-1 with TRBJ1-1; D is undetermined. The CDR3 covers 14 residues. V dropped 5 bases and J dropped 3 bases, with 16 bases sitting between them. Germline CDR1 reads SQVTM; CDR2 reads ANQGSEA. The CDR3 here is CSVSRGSGDTEAFF. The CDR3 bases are TGCAGCGTTTCACGCGGGAGTGGGGACACTGAAGCTTTCTTT.

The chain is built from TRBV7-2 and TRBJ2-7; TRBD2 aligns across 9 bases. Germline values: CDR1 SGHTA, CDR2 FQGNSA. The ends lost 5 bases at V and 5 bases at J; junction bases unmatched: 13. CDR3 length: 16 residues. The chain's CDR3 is CASSVQASSGTDEQYF. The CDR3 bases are TGTGCCAGCAGCGTCCAGGCCTCTAGCGGGACAGACGAGCAGTACTTC. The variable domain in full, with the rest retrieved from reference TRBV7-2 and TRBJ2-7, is GAGVSQSPSNKVTEKGKDVELRCDPISGHTALYWYRQSLGQGLEFLIYFQGNSAPDKSGLPSDRFSAERTGGSVSTLTIQRTQQEDSAVYLCASSVQASSGTDEQYFGPGTRLTVT.

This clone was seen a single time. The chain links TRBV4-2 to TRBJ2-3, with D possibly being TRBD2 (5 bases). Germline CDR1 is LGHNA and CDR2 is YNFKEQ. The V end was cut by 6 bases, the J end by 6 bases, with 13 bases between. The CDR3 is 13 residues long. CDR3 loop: CASSRDGGDTQYF. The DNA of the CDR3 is TGTGCCAGCAGTCGGGATGGTGGGGATACGCAGTATTTT.

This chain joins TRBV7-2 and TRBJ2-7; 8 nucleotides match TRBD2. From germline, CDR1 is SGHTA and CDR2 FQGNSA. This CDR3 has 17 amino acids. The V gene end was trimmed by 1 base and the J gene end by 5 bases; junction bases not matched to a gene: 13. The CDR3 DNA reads TGTGCCAGCAGCTTAGTAGTTGGGACTAGTAAATGGAACGAGCAGTACTTC. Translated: CASSLVVGTSKWNEQYF. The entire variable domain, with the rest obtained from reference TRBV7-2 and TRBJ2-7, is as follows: GAGVSQSPSNKVTEKGKDVELRCDPISGHTALYWYRQSLGQGLEFLIYFQGNSAPDKSGLPSDRFSAERTGGSVSTLTIQRTQQEDSAVYLCASSLVVGTSKWNEQYFGPGTRLTVT.

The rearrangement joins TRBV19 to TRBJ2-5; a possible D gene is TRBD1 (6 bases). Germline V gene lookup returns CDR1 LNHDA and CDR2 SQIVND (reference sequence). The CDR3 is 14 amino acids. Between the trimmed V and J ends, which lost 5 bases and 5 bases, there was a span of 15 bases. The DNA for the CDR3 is TGTGCCAGTAGTCACCGTACAGGGTCGGAGACCCAGTACTTC. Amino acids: CASSHRTGSETQYF.

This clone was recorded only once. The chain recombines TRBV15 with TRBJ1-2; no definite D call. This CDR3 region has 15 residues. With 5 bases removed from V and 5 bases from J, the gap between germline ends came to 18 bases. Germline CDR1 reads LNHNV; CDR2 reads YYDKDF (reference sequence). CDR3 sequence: CATSPRSGLGYGYTF. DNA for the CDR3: TGTGCCACCAGCCCCCGGTCGGGGTTGGGGTATGGCTACACCTTC.

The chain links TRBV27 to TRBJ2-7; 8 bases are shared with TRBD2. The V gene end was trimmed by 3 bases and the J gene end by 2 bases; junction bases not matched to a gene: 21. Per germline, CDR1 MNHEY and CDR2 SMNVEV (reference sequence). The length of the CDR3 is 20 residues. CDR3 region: CASSFPELADCCWAPYEQYF. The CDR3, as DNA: TGTGCCAGCAGTTTCCCGGAACTAGCGGACTGCTGTTGGGCCCCCTACGAGCAGTACTTC.

CDR3: CATSWEDPKNTDTQYF. The CDR3 DNA reads as TGTGCCACCAGCTGGGAGGACCCAAAAAACACAGATACGCAGTATTTT. The gene calls are TRBV15 and TRBJ2-3; possible D gene TRBD2, 6 bases. Germline assignment: CDR1 LNHNV and CDR2 YYDKDF (reference sequence). V was cut by 5 bases and J by 2 bases, with 17 bases left in between. The CDR3 covers 16 residues.

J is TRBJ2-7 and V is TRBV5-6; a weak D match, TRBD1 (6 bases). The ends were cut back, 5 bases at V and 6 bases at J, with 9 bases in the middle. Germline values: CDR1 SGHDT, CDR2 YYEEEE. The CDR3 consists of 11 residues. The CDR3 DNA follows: TGTGCCAGCAGACAGGGAATCGAGCAGTACTTC. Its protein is CASRQGIEQYF.

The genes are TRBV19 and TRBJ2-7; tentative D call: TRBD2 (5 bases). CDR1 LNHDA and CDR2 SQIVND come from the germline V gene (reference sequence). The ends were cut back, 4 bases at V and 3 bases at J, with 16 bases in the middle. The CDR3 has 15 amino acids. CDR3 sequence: CASSNAMEANYEQYF. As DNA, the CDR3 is TGTGCCAGTAGTAATGCAATGGAGGCTAACTACGAGCAGTACTTC.

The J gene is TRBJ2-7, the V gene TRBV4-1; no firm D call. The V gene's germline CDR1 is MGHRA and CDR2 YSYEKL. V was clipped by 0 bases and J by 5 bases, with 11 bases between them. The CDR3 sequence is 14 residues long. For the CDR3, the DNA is TGCGCCAGCAGCCAAGAGAAGAATCGGGACGAGCAGTACTTC. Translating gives CASSQEKNRDEQYF.

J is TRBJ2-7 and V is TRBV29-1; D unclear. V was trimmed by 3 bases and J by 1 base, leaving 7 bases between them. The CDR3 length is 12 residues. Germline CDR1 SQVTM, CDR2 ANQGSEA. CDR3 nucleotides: TGCAGCGTTGATTCCGGTTCCTACGAGCAGTACTTC. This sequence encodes CSVDSGSYEQYF.

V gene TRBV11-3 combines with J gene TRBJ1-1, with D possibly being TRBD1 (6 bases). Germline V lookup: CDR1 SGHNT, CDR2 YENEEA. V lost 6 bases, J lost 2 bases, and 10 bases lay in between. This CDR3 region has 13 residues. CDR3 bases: TGTGCCAGCAGAGAACAGGGTAACACTGAAGCTTTCTTT. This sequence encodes CASREQGNTEAFF. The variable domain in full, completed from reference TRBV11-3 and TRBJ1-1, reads EAGVVQSPRYKIIEKKQPVAFWCNPISGHNTLYWYLQNLGQGPELLIRYENEEAVDDSQLPKDRFSAERLKGVDSTLKIQPAELGDSAVYLCASREQGNTEAFFGQGTRLTVV.

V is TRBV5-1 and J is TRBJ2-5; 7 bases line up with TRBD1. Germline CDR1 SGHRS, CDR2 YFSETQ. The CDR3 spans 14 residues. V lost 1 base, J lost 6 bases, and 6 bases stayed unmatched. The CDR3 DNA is TGCGCCAGCAGCTTGACAGGGGACGGAAAGACCCAGTACTTC. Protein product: CASSLTGDGKTQYF.

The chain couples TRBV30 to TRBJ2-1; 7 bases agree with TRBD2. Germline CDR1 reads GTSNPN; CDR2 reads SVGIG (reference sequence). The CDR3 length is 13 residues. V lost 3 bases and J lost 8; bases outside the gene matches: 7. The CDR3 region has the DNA TGTGCCTGGAGCCTAGGCGGGAGTCATGAGCAGTTCTTC. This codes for CAWSLGGSHEQFF.

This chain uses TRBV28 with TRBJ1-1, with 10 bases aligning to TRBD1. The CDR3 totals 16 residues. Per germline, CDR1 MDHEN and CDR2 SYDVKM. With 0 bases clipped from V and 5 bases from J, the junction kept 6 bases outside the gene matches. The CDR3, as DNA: TGTGCCAGCAGTTTATGGGGACAGGGGAGAAGAACTGAAGCTTTCTTT. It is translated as CASSLWGQGRRTEAFF.

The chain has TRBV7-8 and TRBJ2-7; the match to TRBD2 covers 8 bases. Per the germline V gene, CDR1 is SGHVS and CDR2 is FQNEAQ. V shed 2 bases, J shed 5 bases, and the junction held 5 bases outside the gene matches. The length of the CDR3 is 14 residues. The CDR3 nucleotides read TGTGCCAGCAGCTTATTGCGGGAGGACCACGAGCAGTACTTC. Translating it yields CASSLLREDHEQYF.

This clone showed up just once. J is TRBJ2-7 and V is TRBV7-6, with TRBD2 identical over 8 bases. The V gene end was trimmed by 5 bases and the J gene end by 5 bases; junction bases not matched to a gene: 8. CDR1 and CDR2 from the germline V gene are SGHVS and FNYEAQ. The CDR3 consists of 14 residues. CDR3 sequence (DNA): TGTGCCAGCAGCCCCGGGGGGGGCGTGAACGAGCAGTACTTC. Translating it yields CASSPGGGVNEQYF.